This is a list of T cell receptor beta chains from one sample in a study of blood T cell repertoires in COVID-19. Sequenced by immunoSEQ multiplex PCR; TCRdb stores in-frame clones only, minus some. The sample yields roughly 100,000 clones, roughly 80% seen once. The sample comprised peripheral blood. These receptors were obtained from a woman of 80 years or more with acute or convalescent COVID-19. Both conserved end residues are part of each CDR3. The D gene is left open where the match is weak. Rows may omit the clone size; those that give it use once, few, many or a size class.

cdr3_aa cdr3_nt j_call d_call v_call clone_size
CASSLVDYAEQYF TGTGCCAGCAGCTTAGTTGACTACGCGGAGCAGTACTTC TRBJ2-7 - TRBV7-9 -
CASSLGGSDSNQPQHF TGTGCCAGCAGTTTGGGGGGGAGCGATAGCAATCAGCCCCAGCATTTT TRBJ1-5 - TRBV28 -
CASSLSVSGSNEQFF TGTGCCAGCAGCTTATCGGTTAGCGGGAGTAATGAGCAGTTCTTC TRBJ2-1 TRBD2 TRBV7-9 -
CASSFLPGTGYTDTQYF TGTGCCAGCAGTTTCCTACCCGGGACAGGATACACAGATACGCAGTATTTT TRBJ2-3 TRBD1 TRBV7-9 -
CASSQGVNVAGNTIYF TGTGCCAGCAGCCAAGGAGTGAATGTCGCTGGAAACACCATATATTTT TRBJ1-3 - TRBV3-1/TRBV3-2 -
CASSPRQGQKYQETQYF TGTGCCAGCAGCCCCAGACAGGGTCAGAAGTACCAAGAGACCCAGTACTTC TRBJ2-5 TRBD1 TRBV5-4 -
CASSQVQGPSDF TGTGCCAGCAGCCAAGTTCAGGGCCCCTCAGATTTT TRBJ2-3 - TRBV3-1/TRBV3-2 -
CAISKQNSNQPQHF TGTGCCATCAGTAAACAGAATAGCAATCAGCCCCAGCATTTT TRBJ1-5 - TRBV10-3 -
CASSPQTGGPGELFF TGTGCCAGCAGCCCCCAGACAGGGGGACCCGGGGAGCTGTTTTTT TRBJ2-2 TRBD1 TRBV5-4 -
CASSPRGGTGDYGYTF TGCGCCAGCAGCCCCCGAGGCGGGACAGGGGACTATGGCTACACCTTC TRBJ1-2 TRBD1 TRBV5-1 -
CASSEGGGRKTQYF TGTGCCAGCAGTGAAGGGGGCGGGAGAAAGACCCAGTACTTC TRBJ2-5 TRBD2 TRBV2 -
CASSYEKTQYF TGTGCCAGCAGCTACGAGAAGACCCAGTACTTC TRBJ2-5 - TRBV5-4 -
CASSSGNTEAFF TGCGCCAGCAGCTCGGGAAACACTGAAGCTTTCTTT TRBJ1-1 - TRBV5-1 -
CASSKTGLAGGPSTDTQYF TGTGCCAGTAGTAAAACCGGACTAGCGGGAGGGCCGAGCACAGATACGCAGTATTTT TRBJ2-3 TRBD2 TRBV19 -
CASSLEGLVNEQYF TGTGCCAGCAGCTTGGAGGGACTAGTCAACGAGCAGTACTTC TRBJ2-7 TRBD2 TRBV5-4 few
CATSRTGGQGYTF TGTGCCACCAGCAGGACAGGGGGCCAAGGCTACACCTTC TRBJ1-2 TRBD1 TRBV15 -
CASSPREETQYF TGTGCCAGCAGCCCTCGTGAAGAGACCCAGTACTTC TRBJ2-5 - TRBV9 -
CASGLQREEHTGELFF TGTGCTAGTGGTCTTCAGCGGGAGGAGCACACCGGGGAGCTGTTTTTT TRBJ2-2 TRBD2 TRBV12-5 -
CASSEEGTLSRTQYF TGCGCCAGCAGTGAGGAAGGGACACTATCACGTACGCAGTATTTT TRBJ2-3 - TRBV10-1 -
CASSYSRGGDEGYTF TGTGCCAGCAGTTACTCGAGAGGGGGGGACGAGGGCTACACCTTC TRBJ1-2 - TRBV6-5 -
CATSWGGTSGRNEQFF TGTGCCACCAGCTGGGGTGGGACTAGCGGGAGAAATGAGCAGTTCTTC TRBJ2-1 TRBD2 TRBV15 -
CASSREGAVGANVLTF TGTGCCAGCAGTCGGGAGGGGGCGGTAGGGGCCAACGTCCTGACTTTC TRBJ2-6 - TRBV5-4 once
CASSYKGQNTGELFF TGTGCCAGCAGTTACAAGGGACAGAACACCGGGGAGCTGTTTTTT TRBJ2-2 - TRBV6-2/TRBV6-3 few
CASSRRQGTGELFF TGTGCCAGCAGCCGACGACAGGGCACCGGGGAGCTGTTTTTT TRBJ2-2 TRBD1 TRBV7-9 -
CASSYDSQGLFF TGTGCCAGCAGCTATGACTCCCAGGGGCTGTTTTTT TRBJ2-2 - TRBV5-4 -
CASSSRGANQPQHF TGTGCCAGCAGCTCCCGGGGGGCCAATCAGCCCCAGCATTTT TRBJ1-5 - TRBV9 -
CASSLYGPGGTEAFF TGTGCCAGCAGTTTATATGGGCCAGGGGGGACTGAAGCTTTCTTT TRBJ1-1 TRBD1 TRBV28 -
CASSGLAGLEQYF TGTGCCAGCTCCGGACTAGCGGGCCTCGAGCAGTACTTC TRBJ2-7 TRBD2 TRBV3-1/TRBV3-2 few
CASSPRPGTSGPNEQFF TGTGCCAGCAGCCCACGACCCGGGACTAGCGGACCGAATGAGCAGTTCTTC TRBJ2-1 TRBD2 TRBV7-6 -
CASRSRGQEAFF TGTGCCAGCAGAAGCAGGGGGCAGGAAGCTTTCTTT TRBJ1-1 TRBD1 TRBV3-1/TRBV3-2 -
CASSSNGAGLWNTEAFF TGTGCCAGCAGCAGTAATGGGGCGGGGCTCTGGAACACTGAAGCTTTCTTT TRBJ1-1 - TRBV5-6 once
CASSPSGRAVNEQFF TGTGCCAGCAGCCCAAGCGGGAGGGCCGTTAATGAGCAGTTCTTC TRBJ2-1 TRBD2 TRBV9 -
CASSPQGWNEQFF TGTGCCAGCAGTCCCCAGGGGTGGAATGAGCAGTTCTTC TRBJ2-1 - TRBV28 few
CASSQGGQGERNEQFF TGTGCCAGCAGCCAAGGGGGGCAGGGGGAAAGGAATGAGCAGTTCTTC TRBJ2-1 - TRBV5-4 -
CASKDRTDTQYF TGTGCCAGCAAGGACAGAACAGATACGCAGTATTTT TRBJ2-3 - TRBV5-4 once